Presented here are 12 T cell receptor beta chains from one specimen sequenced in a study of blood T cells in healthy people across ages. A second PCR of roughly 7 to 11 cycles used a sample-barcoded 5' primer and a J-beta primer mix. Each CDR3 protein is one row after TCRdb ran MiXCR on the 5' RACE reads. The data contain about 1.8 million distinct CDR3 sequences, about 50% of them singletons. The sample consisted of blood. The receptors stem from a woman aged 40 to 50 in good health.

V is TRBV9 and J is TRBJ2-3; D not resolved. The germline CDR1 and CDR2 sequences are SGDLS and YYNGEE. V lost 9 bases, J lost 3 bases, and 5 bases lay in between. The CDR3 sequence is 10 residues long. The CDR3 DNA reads TGTGCCACCTGTACAGATACGCAGTATTTT. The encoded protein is CATCTDTQYF.

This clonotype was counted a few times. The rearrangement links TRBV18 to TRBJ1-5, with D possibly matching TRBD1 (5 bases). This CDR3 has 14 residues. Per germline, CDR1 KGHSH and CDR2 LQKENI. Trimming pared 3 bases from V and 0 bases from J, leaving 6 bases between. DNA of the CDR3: TGTGCCAGCTCACCGACAGTTAGCAATCAGCCCCAGCATTTT. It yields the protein CASSPTVSNQPQHF.

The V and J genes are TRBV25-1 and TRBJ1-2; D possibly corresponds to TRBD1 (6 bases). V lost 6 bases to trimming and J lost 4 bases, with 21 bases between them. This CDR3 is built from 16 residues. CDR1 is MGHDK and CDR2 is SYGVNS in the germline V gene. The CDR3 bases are TGTGCCAGCAGCACCTCAGATCACAGGGCCCTCTATGGCTACACCTTC. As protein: CASSTSDHRALYGYTF.

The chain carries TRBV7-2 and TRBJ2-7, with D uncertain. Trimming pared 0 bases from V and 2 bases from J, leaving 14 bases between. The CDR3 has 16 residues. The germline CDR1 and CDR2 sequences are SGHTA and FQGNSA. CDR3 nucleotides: TGTGCCAGCAGCTTAGCTGGCGAGGTACAAGCCTACGAGCAGTACTTC. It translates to CASSLAGEVQAYEQYF. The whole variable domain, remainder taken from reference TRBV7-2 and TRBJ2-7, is GAGVSQSPSNKVTEKGKDVELRCDPISGHTALYWYRQSLGQGLEFLIYFQGNSAPDKSGLPSDRFSAERTGGSVSTLTIQRTQQEDSAVYLCASSLAGEVQAYEQYFGPGTRLTVT.

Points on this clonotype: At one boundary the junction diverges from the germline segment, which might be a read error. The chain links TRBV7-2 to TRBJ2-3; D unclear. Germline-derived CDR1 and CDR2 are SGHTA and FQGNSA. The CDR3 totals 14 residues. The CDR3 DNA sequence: TGTGCCAACAGCTTAGGATCCAGGACAGATACGCAGTATTTT. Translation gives CANSLGSRTDTQYF.

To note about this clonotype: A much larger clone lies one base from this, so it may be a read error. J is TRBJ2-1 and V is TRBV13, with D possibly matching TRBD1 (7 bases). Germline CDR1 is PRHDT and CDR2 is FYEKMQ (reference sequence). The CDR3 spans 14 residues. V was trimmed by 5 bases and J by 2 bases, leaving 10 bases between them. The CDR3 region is CASSAGQTYNEQFF. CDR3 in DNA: TGTGCCAGCAGCGCGGGACAGACCTACAATGAGCAGTTCTTC. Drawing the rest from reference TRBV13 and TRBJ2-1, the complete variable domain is AAGVIQSPRHLIKEKRETATLKCYPIPRHDTVYWYQQGPGQDPQFLISFYEKMQSDKGSIPDRFSAQQFSDYHSELNMSSLELGDSALYFCASSAGQTYNEQFFGPGTRLTVL.

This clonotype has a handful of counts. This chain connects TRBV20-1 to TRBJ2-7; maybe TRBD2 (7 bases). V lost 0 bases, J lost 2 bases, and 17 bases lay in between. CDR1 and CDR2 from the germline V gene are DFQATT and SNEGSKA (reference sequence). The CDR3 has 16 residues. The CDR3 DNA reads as TGCAGTGCTAGAGATCTTAAGGGGGGGGGCCCCTACGAGCAGTACTTC. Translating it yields CSARDLKGGGPYEQYF.

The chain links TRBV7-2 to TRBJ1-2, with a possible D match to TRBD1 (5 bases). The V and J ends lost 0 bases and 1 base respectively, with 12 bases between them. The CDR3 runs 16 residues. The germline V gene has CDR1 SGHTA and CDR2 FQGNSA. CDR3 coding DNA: TGTGCCAGCAGCTTAGCCCGGCAGGGCCTTAACTATGGCTACACCTTC. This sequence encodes CASSLARQGLNYGYTF.

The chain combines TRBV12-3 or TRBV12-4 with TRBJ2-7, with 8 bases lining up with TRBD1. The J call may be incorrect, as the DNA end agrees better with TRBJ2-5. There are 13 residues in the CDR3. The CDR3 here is CASKADRAETQYF. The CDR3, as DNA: TGTGCCAGCAAAGCGGACAGGGCAGAGACCCAGTACTTC.

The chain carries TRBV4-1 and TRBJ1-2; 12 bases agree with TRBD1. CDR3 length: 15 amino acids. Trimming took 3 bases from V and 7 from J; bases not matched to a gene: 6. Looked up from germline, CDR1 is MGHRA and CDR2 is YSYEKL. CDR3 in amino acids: CASSQARDRGPGYTF. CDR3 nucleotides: TGCGCCAGCAGCCAGGCCCGGGACAGGGGGCCTGGCTACACCTTC.

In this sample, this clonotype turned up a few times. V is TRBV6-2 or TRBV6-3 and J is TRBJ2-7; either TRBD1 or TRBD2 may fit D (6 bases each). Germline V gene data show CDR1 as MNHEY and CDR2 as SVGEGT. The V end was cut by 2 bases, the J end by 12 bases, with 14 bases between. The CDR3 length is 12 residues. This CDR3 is CASSYRGQVVYF. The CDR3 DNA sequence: TGTGCCAGCAGTTACCGGGGGCAGGTAGTGTACTTC.

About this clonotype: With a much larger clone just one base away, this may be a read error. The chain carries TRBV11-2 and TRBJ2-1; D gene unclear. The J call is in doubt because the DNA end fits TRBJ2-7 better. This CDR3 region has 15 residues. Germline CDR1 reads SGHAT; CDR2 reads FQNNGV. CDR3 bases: TGTGCCAGCAGCTTTGGCAGGAGCTCCTACAATGAGCAGTACTTC. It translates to CASSFGRSSYNEQYF.